One and the same sample provided the 24 T cell receptor beta chains below, sequenced in a study of T cells after posttransplantation cyclophosphamide. Using immunoSEQ multiplex PCR, the repertoire was profiled, and TCRdb retains in-frame clones only, with some absent. This sample has roughly 30,000 clones, with 80% to 90% found just once. The sequencing input was PBMCs. These receptors all come from a woman aged 40 to 50 with a blood cancer, CMV-positive, and with a related stem cell donor.

This clone was seen just once. The gene calls are TRBV2 and TRBJ1-1; 7 positions agree with TRBD1. J lost 5 bases, V lost 3 bases, and 6 bases had no gene match. Germline V gene data show CDR1 as SNHLY and CDR2 as FYNNEI. The CDR3 consists of 14 residues. CDR3 in amino acids: CASSDRGGRTEAFF. CDR3 sequence (DNA): TGTGCCAGCAGTGACAGAGGGGGCAGGACTGAAGCTTTCTTT. The variable domain in full, completed from reference TRBV2 and TRBJ1-1, reads EPEVTQTPSHQVTQMGQEVILRCVPISNHLYFYWYRQILGQKVEFLVSFYNNEISEKSEIFDDQFSVERPDGSNFTLKIRSTKLEDSAMYFCASSDRGGRTEAFFGQGTRLTVV.

The chain recombines TRBV5-8 with TRBJ2-5; a weak D match, TRBD2 (5 bases). V lost 4 bases to trimming and J lost 11 bases, with 9 bases between them. Looked up from germline, CDR1 is SGHTS and CDR2 is YDEGEE. This CDR3 spans 10 amino acids. The CDR3 DNA sequence: TGTGCCAGCAGCACCGGGGAGCAGTACTTC. Translating it yields CASSTGEQYF.

The V gene is TRBV28, the J gene TRBJ1-4; 9 bases are a match to TRBD1. This CDR3 has 15 amino acids. J gave up 5 bases and V 4 bases, and 5 bases lay outside the gene matches. Germline V gene sequence: CDR1 MDHEN, CDR2 SYDVKM. CDR3 region: CASSSTGQGNEKLFF. In DNA form, the CDR3 reads TGTGCCAGCAGTTCCACGGGACAGGGAAATGAAAAACTGTTTTTT.

This clone was seen once. The gene calls are TRBV9 and TRBJ2-5, with D unclear. The CDR3 has 13 residues. Germline V CDR1 and CDR2: SGDLS, YYNGEE. The V end lost 3 bases, the J end lost 5 bases, and 11 bases lay between the germline ends. The chain's CDR3 is CASSAPPGETQYF. The CDR3 DNA follows: TGTGCCAGCAGCGCCCCCCCCGGGGAGACCCAGTACTTC.

V gene TRBV9 combines with J gene TRBJ2-7; 8 bases align to TRBD2. CDR3 size: 16 residues. Unmatched junction bases numbered 7, after V lost 0 bases and J lost 2 bases. Germline V gives CDR1 SGDLS, CDR2 YYNGEE. In DNA, the CDR3 is TGTGCCAGCAGCGTAGGGGGCGGGGGGCTTGCCTACGAGCAGTACTTC. It codes for CASSVGGGGLAYEQYF. Full variable domain (missing parts from reference TRBV9 and TRBJ2-7): DSGVTQTPKHLITATGQRVTLRCSPRSGDLSVYWYQQSLDQGLQFLIQYYNGEERAKGNILERFSAQQFPDLHSELNLSSLELGDSALYFCASSVGGGGLAYEQYFGPGTRLTVT.

This chain links TRBV28 with TRBJ1-3; 7 nucleotides match TRBD1. V dropped 10 bases and J dropped 0; count of bases not matched to a gene: 9. CDR1 is MDHEN, CDR2 SYDVKM, per germline. The CDR3 totals 15 residues. The CDR3 protein is CATKPGQSSGNTIYF. The CDR3 DNA reads TGTGCCACCAAACCGGGACAGAGCTCTGGAAACACCATATATTTT.

The rearrangement links TRBV4-2 to TRBJ2-7; TRBD1 aligns across 10 bases. This CDR3 region has 17 residues. Germline CDR1 is LGHNA and CDR2 is YNFKEQ. The V gene end was trimmed by 1 base and the J gene end by 3 bases; junction bases not matched to a gene: 9. The CDR3 DNA follows: TGTGCCAGCAGCCAAGCGGTCGGACAGGGGGAAAGCTACGAGCAGTACTTC. Protein: CASSQAVGQGESYEQYF.

This sequence joins TRBV27 and TRBJ2-7, with 7 bases matching TRBD1. V lost 0 bases and J lost 0; bases outside the gene matches: 8. CDR1 is MNHEY, CDR2 SMNVEV, per germline (reference sequence). CDR3 length: 17 residues. CDR3 in DNA: TGTGCCAGCAGTTTATCCCCAGACAGGGTATCCTCCTACGAGCAGTACTTC. This translates into CASSLSPDRVSSYEQYF.

The gene calls are TRBV29-1 and TRBJ1-1, with D hard to call. The length of the CDR3 is 15 residues. Trimming shortened V by 6 bases and J by 6 bases, and 23 bases separated the two germline ends. Germline values: CDR1 SQVTM, CDR2 ANQGSEA. Here the CDR3 DNA reads TGCAGCGTGTTGAGTCCGACACCTGGGCAGGCTGAAGCTTTCTTT. This gives the protein CSVLSPTPGQAEAFF.

This chain joins TRBV29-1 and TRBJ1-1, with D perhaps TRBD1 (5 bases). V was trimmed by 3 bases and J by 6 bases, leaving 11 bases between them. The CDR3 runs to 12 residues. Germline V gene lookup returns CDR1 SQVTM and CDR2 ANQGSEA. The CDR3 loop is CSVDGRVAEAFF. CDR3 bases: TGCAGCGTTGACGGCAGGGTGGCTGAAGCTTTCTTT. Full variable domain (rest looked up from reference TRBV29-1 and TRBJ1-1): SAVISQKPSRDICQRGTSLTIQCQVDSQVTMMFWYRQQPGQSLTLIATANQGSEATYESGFVIDKFPISRPNLTFSTLTVSNMSPEDSSIYLCSVDGRVAEAFFGQGTRLTVV.

V usage is TRBV7-2 and J usage is TRBJ1-2; no firm D call. Trimming took off 3 bases at V and 4 bases at J, with 27 bases between the two ends. CDR1 is SGHTA, CDR2 FQGNSA, per germline. The length of the CDR3 is 19 residues. CDR3 sequence: CASSFHQRSFPPRIYGYTF. The CDR3 coding sequence is TGTGCCAGCAGCTTCCATCAGAGGTCCTTCCCCCCCCGCATCTATGGCTACACCTTC.

The V call is TRBV11-2, the J call TRBJ2-2; 12 bases are shared with TRBD2. Germline V gene data show CDR1 as SGHAT and CDR2 as FQNNGV. Trimming took 1 base from V and 9 from J; bases not matched to a gene: 6. The CDR3 has 16 amino acids. The CDR3 here is CASSLGPSGGAWELFF. The DNA of the CDR3 is TGTGCCAGCAGCTTAGGACCTAGCGGGGGGGCTTGGGAGCTGTTTTTT.

This chain uses TRBV9 with TRBJ1-3; D unresolved. V gave up 3 bases and J gave up 0 bases, with 10 bases separating them. In germline, CDR1 is SGDLS, CDR2 YYNGEE. The CDR3 length is 15 residues. CDR3 sequence (DNA): TGTGCCAGCAGCGCATACGGGGACTCTGGAAACACCATATATTTT. Its translation is CASSAYGDSGNTIYF.

The genes are TRBV6-1 and TRBJ1-2, with 8 bases lining up with TRBD1. Germline loops: CDR1 MNHNS, CDR2 SASEGT. The ends lost 5 bases at V and 7 bases at J; junction bases unmatched: 12. This CDR3 comprises 15 residues. As DNA, the CDR3 is TGTGCCAGCAGTTCCAGGGGGCGGGGCCTTAGTGGCTACACCTTC. It codes for CASSSRGRGLSGYTF.

The V gene is TRBV25-1, the J gene TRBJ2-2, with a possible D match to TRBD1 (6 bases). The CDR3 length is 14 residues. Germline V gene data show CDR1 as MGHDK and CDR2 as SYGVNS. Trimming left V 6 bases short and J 0 bases short, with 8 bases between. The CDR3 loop reads CASRQGPNTGELFF. As DNA, the CDR3 is TGTGCCAGCAGGCAGGGGCCGAACACCGGGGAGCTGTTTTTT.

The chain combines TRBV7-9 with TRBJ2-5, with 10 bases lining up with TRBD1. The CDR3 loop spans 16 amino acids. Germline V gives CDR1 SEHNR, CDR2 FQNEAQ (reference sequence). The junction had 10 bases not matched to a gene; V was cut back by 5 bases and J by 4 bases. CDR3 coding DNA: TGTGCCAGCAGCCCCGTCTCCGGGACAGGGGTAGAGACCCAGTACTTC. Residues: CASSPVSGTGVETQYF.

The V call is TRBV5-1, the J call TRBJ2-3; weak D call: TRBD1 (6 bases). Germline V gene lookup returns CDR1 SGHRS and CDR2 YFSETQ. The CDR3 consists of 16 residues. Trimming took 4 bases from V and 6 from J, leaving 21 bases between them. The DNA of the CDR3 is TGCGCCAGCAGCAGCAACACAGGGTCTTCAACGGATACGCAGTATTTT. It encodes CASSSNTGSSTDTQYF.

The chain uses TRBV21-1 and TRBJ1-2; the table's D call, TRBD1, was not checked against the DNA. TRBV21-1 represents a pseudogene. This CDR3 spans 17 amino acids. The CDR3 sequence: CASSRQAGTGVRRGYTF. The CDR3 nucleotides read TGTGCCAGCAGCCGGCAAGCTGGGACAGGGGTGCGACGGGGCTACACCTTC.

The J gene is TRBJ2-2, the V gene TRBV29-1; TRBD1 agrees at 7 bases. The CDR3 has 13 amino acids. The ends lost 4 bases at V and 4 bases at J; junction bases unmatched: 3. Germline V gene data show CDR1 as SQVTM and CDR2 as ANQGSEA. The CDR3 is CSVVAGGTGELFF. In DNA form, the CDR3 reads TGCAGCGTTGTGGCAGGGGGCACCGGGGAGCTGTTTTTT.

V gene TRBV29-1 combines with J gene TRBJ1-2, with D uncertain. Trimming stripped 3 bases from V and 8 bases from J, with 10 bases between. Germline CDR1 is SQVTM and CDR2 is ANQGSEA. The CDR3 is made up of 11 amino acids. This CDR3 is CSVEVGRGYTF. The CDR3 region has the DNA TGCAGCGTTGAGGTGGGGAGAGGCTACACCTTC.

This chain connects TRBV6-1 to TRBJ1-5, with D maybe TRBD1 (5 bases). Per the germline V gene, CDR1 is MNHNS and CDR2 is SASEGT. The CDR3 totals 13 residues. The V gene lost 7 bases and the J gene lost 4 bases, with 11 bases spanning the gap. CDR3 amino acids: CASINGGNQPQHF. The DNA of the CDR3 is TGTGCCAGCATTAATGGGGGGAATCAGCCCCAGCATTTT.

This chain links TRBV6-6 with TRBJ2-7; D gene unclear. CDR1 MNHNY and CDR2 SVGAGI come from the germline V gene (reference sequence). The germline V and J ends were trimmed by 0 bases and 9 bases, with 6 bases remaining between them. This CDR3 has 11 amino acids. CDR3 loop: CASSYSSVQYF. DNA of the CDR3: TGTGCCAGCAGTTACTCATCAGTGCAGTACTTC.

This clone was picked up one time. The chain joins TRBV5-6 to TRBJ1-4, with TRBD1 matching over 10 bases. V lost 4 bases, J lost 4 bases, and 1 base stayed unmatched. CDR3 length equals 14 residues. The V gene's germline CDR1 is SGHDT and CDR2 YYEEEE. DNA for the CDR3: TGTGCCAGCAGCGGACAGGGGGGTAATGAAAAACTGTTTTTT. Encoded protein: CASSGQGGNEKLFF.

The CDR3 nucleotides are TGCGCCAGCAGCGCGGGATTTGGAGAGACCCAGTACTTC. Its translation: CASSAGFGETQYF. The V and J genes are TRBV5-1 and TRBJ2-5, with a possible D match to TRBD2 (6 bases). V lost 4 bases, J lost 4 bases, and 11 bases lay in between. Germline-derived CDR1 and CDR2 are SGHRS and YFSETQ. The CDR3 loop spans 13 amino acids. The variable domain in full, with the rest retrieved from reference TRBV5-1 and TRBJ2-5, is KAGVTQTPRYLIKTRGQQVTLSCSPISGHRSVSWYQQTPGQGLQFLFEYFSETQRNKGNFPGRFSGRQFSNSRSEMNVSTLELGDSALYLCASSAGFGETQYFGPGTRLLVL.